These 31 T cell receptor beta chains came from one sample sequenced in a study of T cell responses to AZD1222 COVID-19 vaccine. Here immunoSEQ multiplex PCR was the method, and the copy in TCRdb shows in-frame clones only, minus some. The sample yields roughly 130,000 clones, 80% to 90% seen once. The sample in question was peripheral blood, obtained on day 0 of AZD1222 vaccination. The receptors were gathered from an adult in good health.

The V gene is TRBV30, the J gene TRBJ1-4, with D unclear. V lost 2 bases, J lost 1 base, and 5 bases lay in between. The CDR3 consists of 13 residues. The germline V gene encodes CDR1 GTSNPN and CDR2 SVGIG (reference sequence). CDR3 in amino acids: CAWSRETNEKLFF. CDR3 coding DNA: TGTGCCTGGAGTAGGGAAACTAATGAAAAACTGTTTTTT.

The CDR3 DNA reads as TGTGCCAGCAGCTTTAAGAGGAACACTGAAGCTTTCTTT. It encodes CASSFKRNTEAFF. The chain has TRBV11-2 and TRBJ1-1, with D uncertain. Germline CDR1 SGHAT, CDR2 FQNNGV. The CDR3 sequence is 13 residues long. Trimming took off 3 bases at V and 1 base at J, with 6 bases between the two ends.

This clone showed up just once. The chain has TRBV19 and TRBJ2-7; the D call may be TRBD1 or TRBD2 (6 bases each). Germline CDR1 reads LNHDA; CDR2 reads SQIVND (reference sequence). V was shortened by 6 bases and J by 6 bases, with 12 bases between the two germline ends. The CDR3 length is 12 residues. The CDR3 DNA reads TGTGCCAGTAGCGAGGGGGGACCCGAGCAGTACTTC. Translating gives CASSEGGPEQYF.

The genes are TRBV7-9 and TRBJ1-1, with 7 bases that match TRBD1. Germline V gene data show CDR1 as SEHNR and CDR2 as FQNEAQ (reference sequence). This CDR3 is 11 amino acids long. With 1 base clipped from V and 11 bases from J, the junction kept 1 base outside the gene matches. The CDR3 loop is CASSLEDRAFF. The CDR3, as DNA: TGTGCCAGCAGCTTAGAGGACAGGGCTTTCTTT.

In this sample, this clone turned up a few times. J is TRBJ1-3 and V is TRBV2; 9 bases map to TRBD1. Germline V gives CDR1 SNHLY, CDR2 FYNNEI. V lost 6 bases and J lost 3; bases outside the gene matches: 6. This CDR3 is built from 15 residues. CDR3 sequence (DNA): TGTGCCAGCAGGAAGGACAGGGGAGTTGGAAACACCATATATTTT. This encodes CASRKDRGVGNTIYF.

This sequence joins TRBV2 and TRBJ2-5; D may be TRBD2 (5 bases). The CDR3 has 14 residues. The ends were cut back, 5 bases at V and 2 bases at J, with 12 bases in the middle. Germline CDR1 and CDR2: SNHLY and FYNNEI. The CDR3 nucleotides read TGTGCCAGCAGTCGCCGAGGGATACAAGAGACCCAGTACTTC. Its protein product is CASSRRGIQETQYF.

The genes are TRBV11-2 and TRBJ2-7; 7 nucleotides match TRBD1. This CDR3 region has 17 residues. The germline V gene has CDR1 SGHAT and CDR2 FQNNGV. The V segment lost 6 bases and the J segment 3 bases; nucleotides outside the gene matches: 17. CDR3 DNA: TGTGCCAGCAGGGGTACAACCGGGACAGACCTATACTACGAGCAGTACTTC. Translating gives CASRGTTGTDLYYEQYF.

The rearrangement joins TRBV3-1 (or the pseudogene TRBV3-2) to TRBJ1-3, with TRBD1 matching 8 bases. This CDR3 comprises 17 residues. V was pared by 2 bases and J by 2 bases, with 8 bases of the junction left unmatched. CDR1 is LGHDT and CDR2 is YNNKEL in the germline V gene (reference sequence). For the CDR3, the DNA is TGTGCCAGCAGCCAAACGCACCTACAGGGGGCTGGAAACACCATATATTTT. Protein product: CASSQTHLQGAGNTIYF.

The CDR3 DNA sequence: TGTGCCAGCAGCAATTGGCGGGTAGTCTACAATGAGCAGTTCTTC. The encoded protein is CASSNWRVVYNEQFF. The chain is built from TRBV21-1 and TRBJ2-1; TRBD2, the D gene given by the table, was not confirmed from the DNA. TRBV21-1 is described as a pseudogene. There are 15 residues in the CDR3.

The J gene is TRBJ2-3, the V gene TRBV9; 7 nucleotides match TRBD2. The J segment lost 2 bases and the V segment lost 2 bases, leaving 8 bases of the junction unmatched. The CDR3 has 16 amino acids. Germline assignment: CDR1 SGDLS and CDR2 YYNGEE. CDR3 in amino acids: CASSVHRDYNTDTQYF. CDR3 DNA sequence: TGTGCCAGCAGCGTCCACCGGGACTATAACACAGATACGCAGTATTTT.

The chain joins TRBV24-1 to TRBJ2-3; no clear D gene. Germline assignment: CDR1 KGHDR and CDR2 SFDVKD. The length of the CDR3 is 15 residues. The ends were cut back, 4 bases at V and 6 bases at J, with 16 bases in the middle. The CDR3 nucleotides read TGTGCCACCAGTGACCCCCACCGGTCCAGCGATACGCAGTATTTT. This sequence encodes CATSDPHRSSDTQYF.

The CDR3 region has the DNA TGTGCCAGTAGTACGCCCGAGGGGGCAAACATTCAGTACTTC. Protein sequence: CASSTPEGANIQYF. The chain uses TRBV19 and TRBJ2-4; 7 bases fit TRBD1. The V and J ends lost 4 bases and 6 bases, in that order; junction bases with no gene match: 6. Germline V gene sequence: CDR1 LNHDA, CDR2 SQIVND (reference sequence). The CDR3 is 14 amino acids.

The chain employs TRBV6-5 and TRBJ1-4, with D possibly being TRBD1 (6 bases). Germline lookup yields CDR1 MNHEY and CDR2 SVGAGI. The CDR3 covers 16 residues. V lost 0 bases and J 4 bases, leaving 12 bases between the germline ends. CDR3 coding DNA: TGTGCCAGCAGTTACTCGCCAGGGGCTAGTAATGAAAAACTGTTTTTT. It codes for CASSYSPGASNEKLFF.

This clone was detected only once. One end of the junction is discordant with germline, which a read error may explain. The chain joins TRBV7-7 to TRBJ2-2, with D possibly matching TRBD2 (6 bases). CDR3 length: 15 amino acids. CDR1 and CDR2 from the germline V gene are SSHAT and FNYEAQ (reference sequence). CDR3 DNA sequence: TGTGCTAGCAGCTTGCCCGGCAGAGCGGGCGGGGAGCTGTTTTTT. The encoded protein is CASSLPGRAGGELFF.

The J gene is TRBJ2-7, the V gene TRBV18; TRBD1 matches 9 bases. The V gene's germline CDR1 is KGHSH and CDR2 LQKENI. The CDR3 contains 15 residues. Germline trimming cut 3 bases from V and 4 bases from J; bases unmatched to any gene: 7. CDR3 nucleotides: TGTGCCAGCTCACCCACTGGGACAGGGATATACGAGCAGTACTTC. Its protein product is CASSPTGTGIYEQYF. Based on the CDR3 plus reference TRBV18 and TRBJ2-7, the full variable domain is NAGVMQNPRHLVRRRGQEARLRCSPMKGHSHVYWYRQLPEEGLKFMVYLQKENIIDESGMPKERFSAEFPKEGPSILRIQQVVRGDSAAYFCASSPTGTGIYEQYFGPGTRLTVT.

This CDR3 reads CASTSRQGRADEQFF. CDR3 DNA sequence: TGCGCCAGCACCTCCCGACAGGGGCGCGCCGATGAGCAGTTCTTC. This chain connects TRBV5-1 to TRBJ2-1, with 8 bases that match TRBD1. Germline-derived CDR1 and CDR2 are SGHRS and YFSETQ. The CDR3 totals 15 residues. V was pared by 6 bases and J by 8 bases, with 13 bases of the junction left unmatched. Combining the CDR3 with reference TRBV5-1 and TRBJ2-1 gives the whole variable domain KAGVTQTPRYLIKTRGQQVTLSCSPISGHRSVSWYQQTPGQGLQFLFEYFSETQRNKGNFPGRFSGRQFSNSRSEMNVSTLELGDSALYLCASTSRQGRADEQFFGPGTRLTVL.

This CDR3 reads CAWSGVANNSPLHF. DNA of the CDR3: TGTGCCTGGAGTGGTGTTGCTAATAATTCACCCCTCCACTTT. The chain employs TRBV30 and TRBJ1-6, with D uncertain. Trimming removed 1 base at V and 5 bases at J, with 9 bases between. The CDR3 spans 14 residues. In germline, CDR1 is GTSNPN, CDR2 SVGIG (reference sequence).

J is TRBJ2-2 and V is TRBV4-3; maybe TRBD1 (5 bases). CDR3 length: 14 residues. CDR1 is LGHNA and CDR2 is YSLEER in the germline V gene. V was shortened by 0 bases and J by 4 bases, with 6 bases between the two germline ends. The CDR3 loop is CASSQERGTGELFF. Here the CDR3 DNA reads TGCGCCAGCAGCCAAGAAAGGGGCACCGGGGAGCTGTTTTTT.

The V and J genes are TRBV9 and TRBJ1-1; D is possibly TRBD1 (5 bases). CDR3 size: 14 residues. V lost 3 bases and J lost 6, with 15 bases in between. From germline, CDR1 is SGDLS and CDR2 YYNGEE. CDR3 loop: CASSATPQGSEAFF. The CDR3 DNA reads TGTGCCAGCAGCGCTACCCCGCAGGGTTCTGAAGCTTTCTTT. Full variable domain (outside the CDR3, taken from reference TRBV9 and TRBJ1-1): DSGVTQTPKHLITATGQRVTLRCSPRSGDLSVYWYQQSLDQGLQFLIQYYNGEERAKGNILERFSAQQFPDLHSELNLSSLELGDSALYFCASSATPQGSEAFFGQGTRLTVV.

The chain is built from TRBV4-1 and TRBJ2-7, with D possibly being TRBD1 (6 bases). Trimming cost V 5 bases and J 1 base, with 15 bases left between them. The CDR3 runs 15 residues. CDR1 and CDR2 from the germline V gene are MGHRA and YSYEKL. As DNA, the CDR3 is TGCGCCAGCAGCTACCGACAGGAGCTTTCCTACGAGCAGTACTTC. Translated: CASSYRQELSYEQYF.

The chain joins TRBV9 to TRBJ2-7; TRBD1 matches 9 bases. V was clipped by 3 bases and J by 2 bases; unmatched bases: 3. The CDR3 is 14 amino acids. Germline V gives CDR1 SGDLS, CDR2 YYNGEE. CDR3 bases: TGTGCCAGCAGCGGGACAGGGGCACCCTACGAGCAGTACTTC. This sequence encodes CASSGTGAPYEQYF. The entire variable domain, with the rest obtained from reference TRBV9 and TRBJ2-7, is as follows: DSGVTQTPKHLITATGQRVTLRCSPRSGDLSVYWYQQSLDQGLQFLIQYYNGEERAKGNILERFSAQQFPDLHSELNLSSLELGDSALYFCASSGTGAPYEQYFGPGTRLTVT.

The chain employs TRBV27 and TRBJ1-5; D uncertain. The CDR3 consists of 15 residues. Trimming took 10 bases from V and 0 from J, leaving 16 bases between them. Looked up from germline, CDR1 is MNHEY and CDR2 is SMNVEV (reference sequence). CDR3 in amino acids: CATLPKFYSNQPQHF. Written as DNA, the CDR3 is TGTGCCACCCTTCCCAAATTTTATAGCAATCAGCCCCAGCATTTT.

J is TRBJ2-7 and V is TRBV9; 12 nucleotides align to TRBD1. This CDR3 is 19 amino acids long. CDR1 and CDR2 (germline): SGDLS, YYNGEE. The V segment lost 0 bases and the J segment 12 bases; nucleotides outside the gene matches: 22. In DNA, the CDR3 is TGTGCCAGCAGCGTAGGAATCGAAATAGGGACAGGGGGCGATCAAAGGCGGTACTTC. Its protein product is CASSVGIEIGTGGDQRRYF.

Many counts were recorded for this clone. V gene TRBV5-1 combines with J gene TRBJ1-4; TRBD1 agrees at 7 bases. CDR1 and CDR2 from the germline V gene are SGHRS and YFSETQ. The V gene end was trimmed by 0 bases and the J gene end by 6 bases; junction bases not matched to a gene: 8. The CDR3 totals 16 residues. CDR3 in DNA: TGCGCCAGCAGCTTGGAAGGGGACAGATTCTATGAAAAACTGTTTTTT. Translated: CASSLEGDRFYEKLFF.

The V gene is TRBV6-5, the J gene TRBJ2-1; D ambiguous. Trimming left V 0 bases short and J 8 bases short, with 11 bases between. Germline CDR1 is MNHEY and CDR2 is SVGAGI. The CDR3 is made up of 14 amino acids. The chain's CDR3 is CASSYSMGWDEQFF. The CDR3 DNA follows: TGTGCCAGCAGTTACTCGATGGGGTGGGATGAGCAGTTCTTC.

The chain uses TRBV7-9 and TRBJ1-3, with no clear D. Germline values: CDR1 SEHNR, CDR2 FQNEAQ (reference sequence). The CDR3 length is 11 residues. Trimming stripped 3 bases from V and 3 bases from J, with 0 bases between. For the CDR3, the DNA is TGTGCCAGCAGCTTTGGAAACACCATATATTTT. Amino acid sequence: CASSFGNTIYF.

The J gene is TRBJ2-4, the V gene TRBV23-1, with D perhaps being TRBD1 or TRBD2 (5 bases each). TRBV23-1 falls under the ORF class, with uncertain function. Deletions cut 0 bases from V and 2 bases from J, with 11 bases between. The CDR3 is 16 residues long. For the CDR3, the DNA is TGCGCCAGCAGTCAATCGGGGGTGGAGACCAAAAACATTCAGTACTTC. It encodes CASSQSGVETKNIQYF.

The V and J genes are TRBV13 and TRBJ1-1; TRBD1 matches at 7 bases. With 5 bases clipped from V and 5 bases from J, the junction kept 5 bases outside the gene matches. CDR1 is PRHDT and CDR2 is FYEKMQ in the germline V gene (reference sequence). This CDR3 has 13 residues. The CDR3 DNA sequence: TGTGCCAGCAGCCCGATCAGGGGGACTGAAGCTTTCTTT. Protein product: CASSPIRGTEAFF.

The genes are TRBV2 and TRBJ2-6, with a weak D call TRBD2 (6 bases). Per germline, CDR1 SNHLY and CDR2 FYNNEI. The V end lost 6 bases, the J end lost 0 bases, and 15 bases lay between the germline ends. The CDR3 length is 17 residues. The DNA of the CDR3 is TGTGCCAGCAGGACCGGGGGTGGTCGCTCTGGGGCCAACGTCCTGACTTTC. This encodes CASRTGGGRSGANVLTF.

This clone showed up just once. CDR3 protein: CASIRVPGQANTGELFF. The CDR3 DNA follows: TGTGCCAGCATTCGAGTTCCGGGACAGGCGAACACCGGGGAGCTGTTTTTT. V usage is TRBV21-1 and J usage is TRBJ2-2; TRBD1 is taken as the D call from the table, unchecked against the DNA. TRBV21-1 is a listed pseudogene. The CDR3 is 17 residues long.

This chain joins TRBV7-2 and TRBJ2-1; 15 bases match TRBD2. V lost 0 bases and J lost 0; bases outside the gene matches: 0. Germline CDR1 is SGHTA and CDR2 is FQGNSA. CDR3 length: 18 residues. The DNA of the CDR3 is TGTGCCAGCAGCTTAGCGGGACTAGCGGGAGGCTCCTACAATGAGCAGTTCTTC. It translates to CASSLAGLAGGSYNEQFF.